A selection of T cell receptor beta chains follows, all from one sample in a study of blood T cell repertoires in COVID-19. Assay: immunoSEQ multiplex PCR; the TCRdb copy retains only in-frame clones and omits some. In the table there are 62,000 or so clones, 80% to 90% of which are singletons. The source material was peripheral blood. Every receptor here comes from an older woman with acute or convalescent COVID-19. Each CDR3 is given with its conserved first and last residue. A D gene is named only where the DNA matches it firmly. Only part of the rows carry a size: once, few, many, or a class if the clone is expanded.

D,V,size,J,DNA,CDR3
NA,TRBV30,NA,TRBJ1-5,TGTGCCTGGAGTGTAGGGGATGGCAATCAGCCCCAGCATTTT,CAWSVGDGNQPQHF
TRBD2,TRBV10-3,NA,TRBJ2-7,TGTGCCATCGGGGGGACTAGCGGGACCTACGAGCAGTACTTC,CAIGGTSGTYEQYF
TRBD2,TRBV10-2,NA,TRBJ2-3,TGCGCCAGCAGTGAAAGGGCGGGAGGAACAGATACGCAGTATTTT,CASSERAGGTDTQYF
NA,TRBV18,NA,TRBJ1-5,TGTGCCAGCTCTCTAACAGTAGGTAATCAGCCCCAGCATTTT,CASSLTVGNQPQHF
TRBD2,TRBV18,NA,TRBJ2-3,TGTGCCAGCTCACCATCATCCGGGAGGGAGGCAGATACGCAGTATTTT,CASSPSSGREADTQYF
TRBD1,TRBV30,NA,TRBJ1-2,TGTGCCTGGAACGGCAGGGGGTTCCCCTATGGCTACACCTTC,CAWNGRGFPYGYTF
TRBD1,TRBV25-1,NA,TRBJ1-4,TGTGCCAGTGGACAGGGGGCAGGGGAAAAACTGTTTTTT,CASGQGAGEKLFF
TRBD1,TRBV4-1,NA,TRBJ2-7,TGCGCCAGCAGTCTCAGGGGGCAAGGGGATCGCGAGCAGTACTTC,CASSLRGQGDREQYF
NA,TRBV29-1,NA,TRBJ2-7,TGCAGCGTGGAAACAGACAGAACCTACGAGCAGTACTTC,CSVETDRTYEQYF
NA,TRBV7-9,NA,TRBJ1-2,TGTGCCAGCAGCTTACTGGCCTCTCCTCCCTATGGCTACACCTTC,CASSLLASPPYGYTF
TRBD1,TRBV7-9,once,TRBJ1-1,TGTGCCAGTATCCGGGACAGTAGGATGAACACTGAAGCTTTCTTT,CASIRDSRMNTEAFF
NA,TRBV7-9,once,TRBJ2-2,TGTGCCAGCAGCTTTTACGGGGTAAACACCGGGGAGCTGTTTTTT,CASSFYGVNTGELFF
NA,TRBV9,NA,TRBJ1-6,TGTGCCAGCAGCGTAGATGTGGGCCCTTATAATTCACCCCTCCACTTT,CASSVDVGPYNSPLHF
TRBD1,TRBV6-5,NA,TRBJ1-2,TGTGCCAGCAGTAACCAGGGGGCACTCTATGGCTACACCTTC,CASSNQGALYGYTF